The present T cell receptor (beta chain) was sequenced within a study of T cell changes during pregnancy in multiple sclerosis. The germline CDR1 and CDR2 sequences are SQVTM and ANQGSEA. This CDR3 has 17 amino acids. The ends were cut back, 7 bases at V and 0 bases at J, with 22 bases in the middle. The data were produced by immunoSEQ multiplex PCR, yet TCRdb's version contains in-frame clones alone and is incomplete. The repertoire holds tens of thousands of clones, 90% seen once, with under 15% in the top ten. The receptor was isolated from a female donor with multiple sclerosis, enrolled in a pregnancy study. The input for sequencing was CD8+ T cells from peripheral blood mononuclear cells, taken in the first trimester of pregnancy. V gene TRBV29-1 combines with J gene TRBJ2-1; D may be TRBD1 (7 bases). The CDR3 DNA reads as TGCAGCGCTCGGGGCGGGACAGACTCCAGCTCCTACAATGAGCAGTTCTTC. As protein: CSARGGTDSSSYNEQFF.